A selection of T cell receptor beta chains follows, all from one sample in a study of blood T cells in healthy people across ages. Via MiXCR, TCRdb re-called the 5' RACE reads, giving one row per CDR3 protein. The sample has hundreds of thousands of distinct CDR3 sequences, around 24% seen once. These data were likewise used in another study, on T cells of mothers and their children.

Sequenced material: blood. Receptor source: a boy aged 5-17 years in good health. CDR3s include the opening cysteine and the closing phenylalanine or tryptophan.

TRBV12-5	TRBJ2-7	CASGFAGDEQYF
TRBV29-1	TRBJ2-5	CSVEDPQGPKQYF
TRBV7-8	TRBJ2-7	CASNQRELAGNYEQYF
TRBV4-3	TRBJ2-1	CASSQDSGGRGYNEQFF
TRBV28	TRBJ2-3	CASRSGGFTDTQYF
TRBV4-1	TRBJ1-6	CASSQTTTRGPSPLHF
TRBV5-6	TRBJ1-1	CASSSPMTGWGNTEAFF
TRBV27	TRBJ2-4	CASSAVNIQYF
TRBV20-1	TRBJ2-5	CSAEDRTGRKETQYF
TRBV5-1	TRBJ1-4	CASSLGGRQTNEKLFF
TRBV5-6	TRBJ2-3	CASSWEGSGPTDTQYF
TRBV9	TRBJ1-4	CASSTTGGFNEKLFF
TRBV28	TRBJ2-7	CASSWGLAGGAYEQYF
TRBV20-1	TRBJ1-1	CSARVGGAGQNTEAFF
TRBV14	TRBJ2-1	CASSQFGGRKEGEQFF
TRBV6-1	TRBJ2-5	CASSEFGQNQETQYF
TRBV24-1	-	CATRKGGGNSDPLSSYNEQFF
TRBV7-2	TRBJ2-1	CASSLPVRRHRNEQFF
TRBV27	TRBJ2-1	CASSLMGLAGVEQFF
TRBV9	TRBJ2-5	CASSVDQETQYF
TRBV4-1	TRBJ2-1	CASSQARGRDHEQFF
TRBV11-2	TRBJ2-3	CASSARAGRLRGGPDTQYF
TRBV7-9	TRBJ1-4	CASSPTRARPGEKLFF
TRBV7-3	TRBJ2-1	CASSLDPPTSARGNEQFF
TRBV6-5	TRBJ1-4	CASSYTVTGASTNEKLFF
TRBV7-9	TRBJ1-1	CASSHPTGEAFF
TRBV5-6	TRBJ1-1	CASSLAWGRIRNTEAFF
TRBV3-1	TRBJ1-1	CASSQVAGRKDTEAFF
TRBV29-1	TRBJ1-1	CSVVARLNTEAFF
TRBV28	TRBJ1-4	CASRTPGDWEKLFF
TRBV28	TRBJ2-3	CASSPSTTGDTQYF
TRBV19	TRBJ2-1	CASSIAARGAYNEQFF
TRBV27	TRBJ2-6	CASSPRRDRFSGANVLTF
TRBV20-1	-	CSARSWDGEQFF
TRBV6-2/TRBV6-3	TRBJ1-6	CASSYSAGNNSPLHF
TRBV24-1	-	CATEAGGGNEQFF
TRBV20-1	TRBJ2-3	CSAQGRGGDTQYF
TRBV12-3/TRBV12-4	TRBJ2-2	CASSLAGGGNTGELFF
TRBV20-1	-	CSARGATDREGSNEQYF
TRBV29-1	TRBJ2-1	CSVAGTSGYNEQFF
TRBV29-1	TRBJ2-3	CSAVTSGGIADTQYF
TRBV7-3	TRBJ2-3	CASSVDPTDTQYF
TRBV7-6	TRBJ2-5	CASTLRARETQYF
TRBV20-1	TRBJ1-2	CTSLGTGINYGYTF